This T cell receptor beta chain originates from a study of T cell repertoires in cytomegalovirus infection. Overall study context: Carrying CMV and the relevant HLA type showed in public TCR beta signatures. The study's findings and limits: Carriers of CMV plus the relevant HLA were identified by cumulative public TCR beta family frequency. Within the response measured ex vivo, HLA-C-restricted CMV-specific TCR beta clonotypes were dominant.

CDR1 is LGHNA, CDR2 YNFKEQ, per germline. The V and J ends lost 1 base and 9 bases, in that order; junction bases with no gene match: 7. CDR3 size: 16 residues. As concerns this clonotype: The antigen remains unidentified.

TCRdb re-called the reads with MiXCR, one entry per CDR3 protein. The repertoire includes roughly 500,000 distinct CDR3 sequences, roughly 10% of them detected once, and about 9.4% sits in the top ten. The source material was PBMCs. The chain combines TRBV4-2 with TRBJ2-1; 12 bases match TRBD2. The receptor was derived from a human donor in good health (CMV status not recorded). Some clones in this sample may be carry-over from other donors' samples. CDR3 residues: CASSQVLAGGPSEQFF. For the CDR3, the DNA is TGTGCCAGCAGCCAAGTTCTAGCGGGAGGGCCTAGTGAGCAGTTCTTC.